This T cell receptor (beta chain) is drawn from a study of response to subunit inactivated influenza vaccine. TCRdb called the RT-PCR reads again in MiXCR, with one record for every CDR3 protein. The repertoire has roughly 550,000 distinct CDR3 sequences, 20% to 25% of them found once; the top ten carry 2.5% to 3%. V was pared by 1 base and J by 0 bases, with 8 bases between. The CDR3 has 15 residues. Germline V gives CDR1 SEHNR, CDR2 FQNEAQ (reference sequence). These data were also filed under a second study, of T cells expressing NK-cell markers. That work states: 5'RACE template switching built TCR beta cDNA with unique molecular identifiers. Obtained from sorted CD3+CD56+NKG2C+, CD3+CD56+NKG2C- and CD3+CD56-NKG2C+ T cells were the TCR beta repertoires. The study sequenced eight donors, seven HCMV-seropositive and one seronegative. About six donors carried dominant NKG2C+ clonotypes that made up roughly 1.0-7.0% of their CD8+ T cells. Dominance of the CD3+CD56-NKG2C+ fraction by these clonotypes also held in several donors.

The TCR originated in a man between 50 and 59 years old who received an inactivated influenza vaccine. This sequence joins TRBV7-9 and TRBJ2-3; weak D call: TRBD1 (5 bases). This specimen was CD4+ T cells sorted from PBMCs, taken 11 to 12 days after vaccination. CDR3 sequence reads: CASSLGQISTDTQYF. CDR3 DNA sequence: TGTGCCAGCAGCTTAGGACAGATTAGCACAGATACGCAGTATTTT.